The rows below give T cell receptor beta chains drawn from one sample of a study of OX40 agonist ivuxolimab in advanced cancers. TCRdb keeps only in-frame clones here, not all; method: immunoSEQ multiplex PCR. The data show approximately 45,000 clones, over 75% seen once. The sequences come from CD4+ or CD8+ T cells sorted from blood, collected in a trial of the OX40 agonist ivuxolimab. These receptor sequences come from an adult with an advanced solid tumor such as melanoma, head and neck, liver or kidney cancer. Each CDR3 is given with its conserved first and last residue. The order of the fields is clone size, D gene, V gene, J gene, CDR3 protein, CDR3 DNA. A D gene is named only where the DNA matches it firmly. Size values are once, few and many counts, or a class for expanded clones, and some rows have none.

>NA|TRBD2|TRBV10-3|TRBJ2-1
CAISEPFSGGQYYNEQFF
TGTGCCATCAGTGAGCCTTTTAGCGGGGGGCAATACTACAATGAGCAGTTCTTC
>NA|NA|TRBV29-1|TRBJ2-1
CSVPDQRLGQFF
TGCAGCGTTCCAGACCAACGGTTGGGGCAGTTCTTC
>NA|TRBD1|TRBV7-9|TRBJ1-2
CASSAGTGDYTF
TGTGCCAGCAGCGCTGGGACAGGGGATTACACCTTC
>NA|TRBD2|TRBV10-3|TRBJ2-3
CAISESRLAGFRTDTQYF
TGTGCCATCAGTGAGTCGCGGTTAGCGGGGTTCCGCACAGATACGCAGTATTTT
>NA|TRBD1|TRBV7-9|TRBJ1-2
CASSSSTGTGYTF
TGTGCCAGCAGCTCCTCGACAGGGACTGGCTACACCTTC
>NA|NA|TRBV19|TRBJ2-6
CASSDQTLLAGANVLTF
TGTGCCAGTAGTGATCAGACCCTTTTGGCTGGGGCCAACGTCCTGACTTTC
>NA|TRBD2|TRBV7-3|TRBJ2-7
CASSLAGGPVYEQYF
TGTGCCAGCAGCTTAGCGGGGGGGCCGGTGTACGAGCAGTACTTC
>few|NA|TRBV16|TRBJ1-5
CASSQTDQPQHF
TGTGCCAGCAGCCAAACGGATCAGCCCCAGCATTTT
>NA|TRBD1|TRBV7-2|TRBJ1-6
CASHDGQGDSPLHF
TGTGCCAGCCACGACGGACAGGGGGATTCACCCCTCCACTTT
>NA|NA|TRBV5-4|TRBJ1-1
CASRQGENTEAFF
TGTGCCAGCAGGCAGGGAGAGAACACTGAAGCTTTCTTT
>once|NA|TRBV9|TRBJ2-1
CASSVVQGAYNEQFF
TGTGCCAGCAGCGTAGTCCAGGGAGCCTACAATGAGCAGTTCTTC
>NA|NA|TRBV7-9|TRBJ2-4
CASTHTAGAAKNIQYF
TGTGCCAGCACCCACACGGCGGGGGCGGCCAAAAACATTCAGTACTTC
>NA|NA|TRBV4-3|TRBJ1-2
CASSQDRYFFNYGYTF
TGCGCCAGCAGCCAAGATCGTTACTTCTTCAACTATGGCTACACCTTC
>NA|NA|TRBV9|TRBJ2-7
CASSVAGDESYEQYF
TGTGCCAGCAGCGTAGCTGGTGACGAATCCTACGAGCAGTACTTC
>once|NA|TRBV13|TRBJ1-1
CASSLGLRVDFTMNTEAFF
TGTGCCAGCAGCTTAGGGCTCCGGGTCGACTTTACCATGAACACTGAAGCTTTCTTT
>once|NA|TRBV6-5|TRBJ2-7
CASSYWWGLFYEQYF
TGTGCCAGCAGTTACTGGTGGGGGCTTTTCTACGAGCAGTACTTC
>NA|NA|TRBV13|TRBJ2-1
CASSRGLDEQFF
TGTGCCAGCAGTCGAGGGCTGGATGAGCAGTTCTTC
>NA|TRBD2|TRBV6-1|TRBJ2-1
CATNFYPGGLDEQFF
TGTGCCACCAATTTCTATCCGGGGGGGTTGGATGAGCAGTTCTTC
>NA|NA|TRBV7-6|TRBJ2-5
CASSSPLNRETQETQYF
TGTGCCAGCAGCTCCCCCCTTAACAGGGAGACTCAAGAGACCCAGTACTTC
>NA|NA|TRBV2|TRBJ2-5
CASSERHQGETQYF
TGTGCCAGCAGTGAACGCCATCAAGGGGAGACCCAGTACTTC
>NA|TRBD1|TRBV5-1|TRBJ1-6
CASSLGQGFNSPLHF
TGCGCCAGCAGCTTGGGACAGGGGTTCAATTCACCCCTCCACTTT
>NA|TRBD1|TRBV25-1|TRBJ2-7
CASLRDRGNPYEQYF
TGTGCCAGCCTCCGGGACAGGGGGAACCCCTACGAGCAGTACTTC
>NA|TRBD1|TRBV6-5|TRBJ2-5
CASQAPNRGETQYF
TGTGCCAGCCAAGCGCCAAACAGGGGAGAGACCCAGTACTTC
>NA|NA|TRBV7-3|TRBJ2-7
CASSFGEGDEQYF
TGTGCCAGCAGCTTCGGGGAGGGGGACGAGCAGTACTTC
>NA|NA|TRBV12-5|TRBJ1-6
CASGFRDIISYNSPLHF
TGTGCTAGTGGTTTTAGAGACATCATCTCCTATAATTCACCCCTCCACTTT
>NA|TRBD2|TRBV7-6|TRBJ2-5
CASSFQAGAQETQYF
TGTGCCAGCAGCTTCCAAGCGGGGGCTCAAGAGACCCAGTACTTC
>NA|NA|TRBV7-2|TRBJ2-5
CASSWAGIQETQYF
TGTGCCAGCAGCTGGGCGGGCATCCAAGAGACCCAGTACTTC
>once|TRBD1|TRBV4-3|TRBJ2-7
CASSQGDRGSYEQYF
TGCGCCAGCAGCCAAGGGGACAGGGGTTCCTACGAGCAGTACTTC
>NA|NA|TRBV16|TRBJ1-6
CASSPPKGAYNSPLHF
TGTGCCAGCAGCCCTCCGAAGGGAGCCTATAATTCACCCCTCCACTTT
>NA|NA|TRBV6-1|TRBJ1-1
CASIRLGDTEAFF
TGTGCCAGCATACGACTGGGTGACACTGAAGCTTTCTTT
>few|NA|TRBV7-8|TRBJ2-1
CASSLPGGHYNEQFF
TGTGCCAGCAGCTTGCCGGGGGGCCATTACAATGAGCAGTTCTTC
>NA|NA|TRBV13|TRBJ1-2
CASSLARVLYGYTF
TGTGCCAGCAGCTTAGCCAGGGTCCTCTATGGCTACACCTTC
>NA|NA|TRBV4-3|TRBJ2-3
CASSQESRGPDTQYF
TGCGCCAGCAGCCAAGAATCGCGGGGCCCAGATACGCAGTATTTT
>few|NA|TRBV27|TRBJ2-2
CASSLTTLLEGDTGELFF
TGTGCCAGCAGTTTAACGACCCTCCTGGAGGGGGACACCGGGGAGCTGTTTTTT
>NA|NA|TRBV11-2|TRBJ1-2
CASSPGNHYGYTF
TGTGCCAGCTCTCCGGGGAATCACTATGGCTACACCTTC
>few|NA|TRBV9|TRBJ2-1
CASSGGTLGGNEQFF
TGTGCCAGCAGCGGCGGGACCCTTGGGGGAAATGAGCAGTTCTTC
>NA|NA|TRBV9|TRBJ2-2
CASGGGQVRELFF
TGTGCCAGCGGGGGGGGCCAAGTCAGGGAGCTGTTTTTT
>NA|TRBD2|TRBV27|TRBJ2-3
CASSLSSSGVPGDTQYF
TGTGCCAGCAGTTTATCGTCTAGCGGGGTCCCTGGGGATACGCAGTATTTT
>NA|NA|TRBV6-6|TRBJ2-5
CASRQLDGETQYF
TGTGCCAGCAGACAATTGGATGGGGAGACCCAGTACTTC
>few|NA|TRBV10-1|TRBJ2-3
CASSDWQGSTDTQYF
TGCGCCAGCAGTGATTGGCAGGGGTCCACAGATACGCAGTATTTT
>NA|TRBD1|TRBV6-5|TRBJ1-6
CASSDRVGSPLHF
TGTGCCAGCAGTGACAGGGTGGGTTCACCCCTCCACTTT
>NA|NA|TRBV4-3|TRBJ2-1
CASSQDLTGGYNEQFF
TGCGCCAGCAGCCAAGATCTAACTGGGGGCTACAATGAGCAGTTCTTC